The text below deals with one T cell receptor (beta chain). Its cognate antigen has yet to be identified. Base qualities are not at hand, and no much larger clone is one base apart. One collaborating source in Seattle enrolled patients while the patients were actively infected and followed the patients over time throughout the course of disease. Whole blood was collected in K2EDTA tubes by collaborating institutions according to the institutions' own protocols. For TCRbeta analysis, collaborator samples were shipped as frozen whole blood, as isolated PBMCs, or as DNA extracted from either sample type. This record comes from a study of blood T cell repertoires in COVID-19 (dated by TCRdb to between 2020 and 2021). As for the study more broadly: The collaborator samples originated in the United States, Italy and Spain and spanned the acute and convalescent phases of COVID-19. Nearly every sample came with metadata listing a de-identified subject ID, COVID-19 status, age in years and sex. Samples came from the ongoing ImmuneRACE study (first 160 participants) plus 1,254 subjects from 6 global collaborators. The material from the prospective study consisted of cDNA or gDNA derived from T cells, B-cell-depleted T cells, or PBMCs. HLA class I and class II types, where available, came from metadata supplied by the sample provider rather than from assay-based typing. Deeply sampled blood TCRbeta repertoires from subjects exposed to, actively infected with, or recovered from COVID-19 were included in the dataset. A freely available public database, intended as a resource for researchers studying the immune response to SARS-CoV-2, is where the repertoires were released.

TCRbeta CDR3 regions were amplified from genomic DNA using the immunoSEQ Assay, a bias-controlled multiplex PCR. The paper's processing steps were these. Nucleated cell counts per sample were estimated from amplification of reference gene primers within the assay. To quantify the absolute abundance of each unique TCRbeta CDR3 rearrangement, sequence reads were collapsed and filtered. Productive Simpson clonality was computed per sample as the square root of Simpson's diversity index over productive rearrangements. The immuneACCESS repertoire file appears here via TCRdb, limited to in-frame rearrangements. These files lack a portion of the clones; in checked studies, under half of the deficit traces to unresolved V genes, and the cause of the others is not known. The DNA was the basis for D and trimming; V, J and clone size are from that table. The sample table records about 410,000 clones; over 75% of these occur just once. Clones ranked in the top ten supply 1.5% to 1.7% of the sample.

On the study overall, not on this receptor specifically: The amount of clinical and demographic metadata varied by source and participant and was provided uncurated.

The germline V gene (reference sequence) sets CDR1 to MNHEY and CDR2 to SMNVEV. The CDR3 starts with the cysteine, ends with the phenylalanine, and has 14 residues. Only the CDR3 portion is preserved as DNA: 42 bases, with reading frame beginning at the first base. A distance of 12 bases separates the germline ends of V and J, which lose 2 bases and 8 bases respectively. The TCR sequence derives from a woman aged 35 to 49 with COVID-19, enrolled during active disease. Input material: peripheral blood. The rearrangement combines TRBV27 with TRBJ1-4; TRBD1 is a possible D gene, resting on 5 matching bases. The nucleotide sequence reads as follows: TGTGCCAGCAGTTTAAGGGGTATGGGAGAAAAACTGTTTTTT. It codes for CASSLRGMGEKLFF.